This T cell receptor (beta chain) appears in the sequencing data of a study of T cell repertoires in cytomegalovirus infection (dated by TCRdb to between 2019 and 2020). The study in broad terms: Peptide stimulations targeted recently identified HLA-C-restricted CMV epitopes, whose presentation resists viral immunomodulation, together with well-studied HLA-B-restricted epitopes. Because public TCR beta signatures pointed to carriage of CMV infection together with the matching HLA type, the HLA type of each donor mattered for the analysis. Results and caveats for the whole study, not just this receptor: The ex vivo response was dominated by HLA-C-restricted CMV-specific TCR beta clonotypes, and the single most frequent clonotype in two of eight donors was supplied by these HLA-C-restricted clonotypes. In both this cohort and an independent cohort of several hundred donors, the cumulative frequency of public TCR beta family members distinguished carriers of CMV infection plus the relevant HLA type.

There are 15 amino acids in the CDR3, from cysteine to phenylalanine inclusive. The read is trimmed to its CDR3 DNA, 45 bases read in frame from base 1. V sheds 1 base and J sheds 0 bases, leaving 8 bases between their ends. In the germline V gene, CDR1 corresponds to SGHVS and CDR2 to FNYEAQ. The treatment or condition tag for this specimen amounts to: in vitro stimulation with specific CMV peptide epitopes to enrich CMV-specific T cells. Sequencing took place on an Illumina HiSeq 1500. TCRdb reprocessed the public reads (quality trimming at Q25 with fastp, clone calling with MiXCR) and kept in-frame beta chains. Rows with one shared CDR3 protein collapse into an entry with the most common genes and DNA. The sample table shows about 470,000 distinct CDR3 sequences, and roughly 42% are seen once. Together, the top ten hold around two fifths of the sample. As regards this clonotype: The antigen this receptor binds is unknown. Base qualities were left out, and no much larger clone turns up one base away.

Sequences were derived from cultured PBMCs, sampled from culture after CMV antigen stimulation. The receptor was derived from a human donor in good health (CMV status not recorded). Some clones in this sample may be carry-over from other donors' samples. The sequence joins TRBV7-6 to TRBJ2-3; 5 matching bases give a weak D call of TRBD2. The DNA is TGTGCCAGCAGCTTAGTGGGAGCCAGCACAGATACGCAGTATTTT. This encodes CASSLVGASTDTQYF.